Described below is a single T cell receptor beta chain sequence and its context. Its antigen is not yet known. Qualities for individual bases were not recorded, and no much larger clone is one base off. Library prep was done by the immunoSEQ multiplex PCR assay. RNA was extracted from all samples and reverse transcribed into cDNA as template for TCR sequencing. First-strand cDNA was synthesized using SuperScript III with a 2:1 mix of oligo-dT and random hexamers. A synthetic immune receptor repertoire was used to gauge amplification bias, and whatever bias remained was removed computationally. On the authors' methods: After raw reads were preprocessed to remove errors, the CDR3 was defined following IMGT conventions as running from the conserved cysteine to phenylalanine. Clonality was calculated as 1 minus Shannon entropy normalized by log2 of the number of productive unique TCRs. Scalp TCRbeta sequences were cross-referenced with sorted blood CD4 and CD8 repertoires so that the CD4 or CD8 identity of scalp clones could be inferred. In TCRdb, the immuneACCESS table is reduced to in-frame sequences with V and J assigned. These tables do not hold every clone; where another copy was compared, an unresolved V gene accounts for under half, and the others remain unexplained. D and trimming come from the DNA, and the V and J calls and clone size come from that table. The sample records 200,000 to 250,000 clones, around 66% of which are singletons. Roughly 1.2% of the sample lies in the top ten.

The CDR3 starts with the cysteine, ends with the phenylalanine, and has 16 residues. The only DNA kept is the CDR3, 48 bases in frame from the first base. CDR1 is given as SGHVS and CDR2 as FNYEAQ, both from the germline V gene. V has 0 bases trimmed and J has 0 bases trimmed; junction bases matching no gene number 3. These data come from a study of CD8+ T cells in alopecia areata (dated 2018 in TCRdb). Study-wide context: Treated patients were enrolled in an open-label pilot trial of oral tofacitinib, 5 to 10 mg twice daily, for moderate-to-severe alopecia areata. Tofacitinib was given for 6 to 18 months, followed by 6 months of follow-up off drug to assess delayed response and recurrence. Disease severity in treated patients was measured with the SALT score, which quantifies the percentage of affected scalp surface area. In both human patients and the C3H/HeJ mouse model, the study applied high-throughput TCRbeta sequencing to look at T cell clonal expansion in alopecia areata. Scalp tissue and sorted CD4+ and CD8+ peripheral blood T cells from patchy and totalis/universalis alopecia areata patients and from healthy controls were covered by human TCRbeta sequencing. Biopsies were taken from tofacitinib-treated patients at baseline and at 4 and 24 weeks of treatment, and a later scalp biopsy was taken in several of the tofacitinib-treated patients. Scalp clonality was compared among normal scalp (n=4), patchy alopecia areata scalp (n=8), and alopecia totalis/universalis scalp (n=8). The RNA source kit depended on sample type: the PAXgene miRNA kit for fixed scalp, the miRNeasy kit for PBMCs, and the RNeasy kit for mouse skin. immunoSEQ multiplex PCR using 35 Vbeta forward primers and 13 Jbeta reverse primers was used to amplify TCRbeta CDR3 regions. Study-wide conclusions, independent of this receptor: Scalp clonality and the number of expanded CD8+ clones among the top 100 scalp clones were significantly decreased by tofacitinib. Shared TCR sequences between patients were less evident than in mice, which may be partly attributable to HLA diversity in the patient population. Higher clonality and more expanded CD8+ clones were observed in lesional scalp than in normal scalp, particularly in alopecia totalis/universalis, a finding suggestive of antigenic drive. During tofacitinib treatment, many expanded lesional clones remained in scalp and blood, and this persistence may partly explain relapse after treatment is stopped. Unlike mouse skin, where gammadelta T cells dominate, normal human skin contains resident alphabeta T cells that get sequenced too, which complicates analysis of the scalp TCR repertoire. Because the treated cohort was small and had just a single nonresponder, larger studies are needed to establish links between baseline CD8+ expansion and response.

Sample treatment or condition, as interpreted from the label and publication: oral pan-JAK inhibitor, 5-10 mg twice daily. Peripheral blood and lesional scalp punch biopsies were obtained from patients with alopecia areata. PBMCs were isolated by density centrifugation and stained for CD3, CD4 and CD8, and CD4+ and CD8+ T cells were sorted on a FACSAria. Sample: CD4+ T cells sorted from blood, taken at week 44, from a patient treated with tofacitinib. The TCR was taken from a human donor with alopecia areata. The receptor chain draws on TRBV7-6 and TRBJ2-7; TRBD1 matches 9 bases in the middle. The nucleotides are TGTGCCAGCAGCTTAGCGGGGACAGGGAGCTCCTACGAGCAGTACTTC. This encodes CASSLAGTGSSYEQYF.